Here is one T cell receptor (beta chain) with its context. Its target is unknown. Sequenced by immunoSEQ multiplex PCR; TCRdb stores in-frame clones only, minus some. The repertoire holds around 10,000 clones, with about 70% as singletons. Germline V lookup: CDR1 MNHEY, CDR2 SMNVEV (reference sequence). This CDR3 has 17 amino acids. Trimming cost V 4 bases and J 4 bases; bases outside gene matches: 9. The CD4+ and CD8+ fractions came from positive magnetic bead selection and were purity-checked by flow cytometry. The source of the sample is a study of somatic mutations in cytotoxic T cells in rheumatoid arthritis. Study findings and constraints: Rheumatoid arthritis patients showed slight TRBV07 underrepresentation, and this was not adjusted for multiple comparisons.

Sequenced sample: CD8+ T cells sorted from blood. This chain connects TRBV27 to TRBJ2-1; TRBD2 matches 11 bases. The clonotype comes from a man aged 60-69 years in good health. The CDR3 sequence: CASSSQPGTSGYNEQFF. The DNA for the CDR3 is TGTGCCAGCAGTTCACAACCCGGGACTAGCGGATACAATGAGCAGTTCTTC.